These T cell receptor beta chains were read from a single sample in a study of T cells expressing NK-cell markers. No DNA is given; TCRdb re-called the 5' RACE reads and lists each CDR3 protein once. This sample's table reports approximately 440,000 distinct CDR3 sequences. The source material was blood T cells: a sorted CD56 or NKG2C T cell subset, CD4+ or CD8+ T cells, or bulk PBMC T cells (not recorded which). These receptors were collected from a woman between 45 and 60 years old in good health. CDR3s include the opening cysteine and the closing phenylalanine or tryptophan.

>TRBJ2-7|TRBV6-5|13
CASSTHQGVEQYF
>TRBJ2-2|TRBV20-1|14
CSARSTGNYGELFF
>TRBJ2-1|TRBV12-3/TRBV12-4|13
CASTTVRYNEQFF
>TRBJ1-5|TRBV12-3/TRBV12-4|13
CASSTREDQPQHF
>TRBJ2-1|TRBV7-8|17
CASSLALAGGGYNEQFF
>TRBJ2-7|TRBV5-1|14
CASSRWEGSYEQYF
>TRBJ2-3|TRBV5-1|16
CASSPLVAGYTDTQYF
>TRBJ1-5|TRBV7-8|18
CASSTVAETDLSNQPQHF
>TRBJ1-2|TRBV5-1|13
CASRIPGTDGYTF
>TRBJ2-7|TRBV4-1|16
CASSQPTSGRKYEQYF
>TRBJ2-7|TRBV5-1|16
CASSLSPQGRLYEQYF
>TRBJ2-1|TRBV3-1|13
CASSQEDRNEQFF
>TRBJ1-1|TRBV18|16
CASSPAIPGRSVRAFF
>TRBJ2-2|TRBV29-1|13
CSVEEVTVGELFF
>TRBJ1-1|TRBV5-6|18
CASSLFWTWGGSTTEAFF
>TRBJ2-5|TRBV14|14
CASSQVASAETQYF
>TRBJ1-1|TRBV5-1|18
CASSLGTGGIFENTEAFF
>TRBJ2-2|TRBV20-1|14
CSAKDISGSGELFF
>TRBJ1-1|TRBV6-5|14
CASIRTGVNTEAFF
>TRBJ2-3|TRBV4-2|17
CASSQDPTSGRGDTQYF
>TRBJ2-3|TRBV7-8|15
CASSFLLAGSDTQYF
>TRBJ1-1|TRBV5-6|16
CASSLAWTGVNTEAFF
>TRBJ2-1|TRBV7-7|15
CASSLREGAYNEQFF
>TRBJ1-5|TRBV28|15
CASLSTGNSNQPQHF
>TRBJ2-3|TRBV29-1|14
CTTGGQGAADTQYF
>TRBJ2-2|TRBV7-3|15
CASSPTSGHTGELFF
>TRBJ2-2|TRBV3-1|12
CASTRPPGELFF
>TRBJ2-1|TRBV9|14
CASSVEASYNEQFF
>TRBJ1-2|TRBV2|14
CASSEARQTNRYTF
>TRBJ2-5|TRBV3-1|14
CASSQDSFQETQYF
>TRBJ2-5|TRBV30|14
CAWSVGSGRETQYF
>TRBJ1-4|TRBV20-1|11
CSAAGRPEVFF
>TRBJ1-1|TRBV1|13
CTSSSQVNTEAFF
>TRBJ2-3|TRBV5-1|14
CASSSLGPADTQYF